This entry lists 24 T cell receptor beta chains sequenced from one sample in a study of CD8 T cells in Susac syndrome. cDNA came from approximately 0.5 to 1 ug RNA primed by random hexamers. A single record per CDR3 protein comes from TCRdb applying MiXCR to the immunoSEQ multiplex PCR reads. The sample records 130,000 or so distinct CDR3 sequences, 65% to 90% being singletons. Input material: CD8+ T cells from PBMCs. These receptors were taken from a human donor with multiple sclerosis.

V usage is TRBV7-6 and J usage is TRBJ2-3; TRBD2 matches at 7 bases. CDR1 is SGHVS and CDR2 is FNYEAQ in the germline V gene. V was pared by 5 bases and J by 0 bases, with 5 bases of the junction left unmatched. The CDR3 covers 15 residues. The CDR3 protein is CASSPRGYSTDTQYF. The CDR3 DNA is TGTGCCAGCAGCCCGCGGGGGTATAGCACAGATACGCAGTATTTT.

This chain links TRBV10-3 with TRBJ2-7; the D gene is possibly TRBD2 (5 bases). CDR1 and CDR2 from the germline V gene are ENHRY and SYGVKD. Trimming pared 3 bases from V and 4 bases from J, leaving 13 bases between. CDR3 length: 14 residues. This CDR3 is CAISEAGPGYEQYF. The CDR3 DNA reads TGTGCCATCAGTGAAGCCGGCCCGGGGTACGAGCAGTACTTC.

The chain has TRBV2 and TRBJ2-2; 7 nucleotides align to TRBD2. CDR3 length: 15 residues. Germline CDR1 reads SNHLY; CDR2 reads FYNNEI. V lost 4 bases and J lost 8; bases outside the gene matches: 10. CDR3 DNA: TGTGCCAGCAGTGTCCCGGCGGGGGTAGTTGGGGAGCTGTTTTTT. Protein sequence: CASSVPAGVVGELFF.

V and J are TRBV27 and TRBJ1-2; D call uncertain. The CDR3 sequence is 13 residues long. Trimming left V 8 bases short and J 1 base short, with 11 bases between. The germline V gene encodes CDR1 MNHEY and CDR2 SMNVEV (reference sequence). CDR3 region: CASHKGFNYGYTF. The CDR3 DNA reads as TGTGCCAGCCATAAGGGTTTTAACTATGGCTACACCTTC.

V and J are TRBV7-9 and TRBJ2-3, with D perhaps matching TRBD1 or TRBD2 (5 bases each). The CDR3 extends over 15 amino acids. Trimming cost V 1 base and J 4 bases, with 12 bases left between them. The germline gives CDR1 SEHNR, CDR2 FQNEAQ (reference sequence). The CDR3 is CASSLGPRDPDTQYF. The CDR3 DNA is TGTGCCAGCAGCTTAGGACCGAGGGACCCAGATACGCAGTATTTT.

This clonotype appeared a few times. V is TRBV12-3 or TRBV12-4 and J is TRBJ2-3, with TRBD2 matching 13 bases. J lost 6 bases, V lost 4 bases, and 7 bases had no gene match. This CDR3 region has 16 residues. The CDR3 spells CASSSRLAGGLDTQYF. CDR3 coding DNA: TGTGCCAGCAGTTCCCGACTAGCGGGAGGTTTGGATACGCAGTATTTT.

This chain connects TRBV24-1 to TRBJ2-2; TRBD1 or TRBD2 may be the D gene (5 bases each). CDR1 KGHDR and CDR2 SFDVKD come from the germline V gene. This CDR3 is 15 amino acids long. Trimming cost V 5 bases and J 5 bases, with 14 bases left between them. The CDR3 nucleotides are TGTGCCACCAGTGGGGACGGAGGCAGGACCGGGGAGCTGTTTTTT. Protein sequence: CATSGDGGRTGELFF.

The CDR3 DNA reads TGTGCCAGCAGTTCAGCGGGACTAGCGGGGTTGAGCTCCTACAATGAGCAGTTCTTC. Translating it yields CASSSAGLAGLSSYNEQFF. This chain uses TRBV28 with TRBJ2-1, with 13 bases fitting TRBD2. Germline V gene data show CDR1 as MDHEN and CDR2 as SYDVKM. Trimming at V came to 4 bases and at J to 0 bases, leaving 9 bases not matched to a gene. The CDR3 spans 19 residues.

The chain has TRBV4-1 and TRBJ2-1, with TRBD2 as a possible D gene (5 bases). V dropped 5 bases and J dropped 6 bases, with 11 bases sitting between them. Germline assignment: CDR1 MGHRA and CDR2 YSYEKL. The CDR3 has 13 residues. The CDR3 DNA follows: TGCGCCAGCAGCTACGTCGAGGGCAATGAGCAGTTCTTC. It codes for CASSYVEGNEQFF.

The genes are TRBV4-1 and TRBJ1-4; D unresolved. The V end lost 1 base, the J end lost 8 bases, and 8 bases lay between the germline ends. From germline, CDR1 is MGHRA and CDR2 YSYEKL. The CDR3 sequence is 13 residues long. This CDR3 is CASSQVDGEKLFF. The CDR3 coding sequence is TGCGCCAGCAGCCAAGTTGATGGGGAAAAACTGTTTTTT.

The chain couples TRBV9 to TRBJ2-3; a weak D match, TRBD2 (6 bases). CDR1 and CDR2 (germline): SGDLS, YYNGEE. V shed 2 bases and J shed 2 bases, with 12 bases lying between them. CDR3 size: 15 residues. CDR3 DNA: TGTGCCAGCAGCGTGGCTAGCGAAATCACAGATACGCAGTATTTT. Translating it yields CASSVASEITDTQYF. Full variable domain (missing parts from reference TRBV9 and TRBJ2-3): DSGVTQTPKHLITATGQRVTLRCSPRSGDLSVYWYQQSLDQGLQFLIQYYNGEERAKGNILERFSAQQFPDLHSELNLSSLELGDSALYFCASSVASEITDTQYFGPGTRLTVL.

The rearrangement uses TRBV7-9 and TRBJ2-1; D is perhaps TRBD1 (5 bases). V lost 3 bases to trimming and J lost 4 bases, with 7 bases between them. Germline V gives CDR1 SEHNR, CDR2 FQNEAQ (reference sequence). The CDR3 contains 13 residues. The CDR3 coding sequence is TGTGCCAGCAGCTTGACAGAGTACAATGAGCAGTTCTTC. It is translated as CASSLTEYNEQFF. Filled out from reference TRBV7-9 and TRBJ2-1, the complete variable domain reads DTGVSQNPRHKITKRGQNVTFRCDPISEHNRLYWYRQTLGQGPEFLTYFQNEAQLEKSRLLSDRFSAERPKGSFSTLEIQRTEQGDSAMYLCASSLTEYNEQFFGPGTRLTVL.

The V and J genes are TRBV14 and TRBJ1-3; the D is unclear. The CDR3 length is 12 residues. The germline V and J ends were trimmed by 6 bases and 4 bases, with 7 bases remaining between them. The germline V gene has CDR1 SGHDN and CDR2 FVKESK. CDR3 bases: TGTGCCAGCAGACCTGAAGGAAACACCATATATTTT. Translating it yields CASRPEGNTIYF.

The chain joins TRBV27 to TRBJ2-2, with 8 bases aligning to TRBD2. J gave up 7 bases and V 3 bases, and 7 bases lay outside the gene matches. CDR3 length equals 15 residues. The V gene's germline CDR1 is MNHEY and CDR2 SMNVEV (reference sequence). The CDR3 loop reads CASSFQSGGYGELFF. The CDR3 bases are TGTGCCAGCAGTTTCCAAAGCGGGGGATACGGGGAGCTGTTTTTT.

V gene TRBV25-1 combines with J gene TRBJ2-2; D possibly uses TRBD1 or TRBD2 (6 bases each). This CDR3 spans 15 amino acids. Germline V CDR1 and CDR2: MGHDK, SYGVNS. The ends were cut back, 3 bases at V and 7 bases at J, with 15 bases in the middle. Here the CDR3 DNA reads TGTGCCAGCAGTGAGGCCGGGGGCAGGGGCGGGGAGCTGTTTTTT. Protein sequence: CASSEAGGRGGELFF.

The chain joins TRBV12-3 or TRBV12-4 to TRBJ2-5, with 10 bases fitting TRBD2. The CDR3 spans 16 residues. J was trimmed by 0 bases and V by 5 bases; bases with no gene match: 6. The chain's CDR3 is CASSPPTSGYQETQYF. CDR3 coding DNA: TGTGCCAGCAGTCCCCCGACTAGCGGGTACCAAGAGACCCAGTACTTC.

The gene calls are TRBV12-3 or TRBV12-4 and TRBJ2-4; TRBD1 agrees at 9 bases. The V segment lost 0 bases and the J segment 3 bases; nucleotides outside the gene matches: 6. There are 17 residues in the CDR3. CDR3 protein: CASSLAHRGPSKNIQYF. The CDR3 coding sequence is TGTGCCAGCAGTTTAGCTCACAGGGGGCCTAGCAAAAACATTCAGTACTTC.

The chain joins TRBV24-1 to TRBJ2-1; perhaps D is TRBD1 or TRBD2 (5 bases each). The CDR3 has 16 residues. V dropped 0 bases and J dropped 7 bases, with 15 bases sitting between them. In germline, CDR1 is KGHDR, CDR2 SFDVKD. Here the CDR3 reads CATSDLPGTKRNEQFF. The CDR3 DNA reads TGTGCCACCAGTGATTTGCCTGGGACCAAAAGGAATGAGCAGTTCTTC.

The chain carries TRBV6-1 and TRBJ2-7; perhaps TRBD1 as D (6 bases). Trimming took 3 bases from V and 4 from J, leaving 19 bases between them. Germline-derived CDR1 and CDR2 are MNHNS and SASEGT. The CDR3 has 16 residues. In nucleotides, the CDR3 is TGTGCCAGCAGTGAGCGCTTACGAACAGGGCCATACGAGCAGTACGTC. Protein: CASSERLRTGPYEQYV.

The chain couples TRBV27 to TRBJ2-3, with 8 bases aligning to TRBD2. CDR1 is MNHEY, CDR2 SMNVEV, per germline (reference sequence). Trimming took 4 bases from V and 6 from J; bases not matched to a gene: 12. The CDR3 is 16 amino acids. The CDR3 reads CASSSGLAGVRDTQYF. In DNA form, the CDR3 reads TGTGCCAGCAGTTCAGGACTAGCAGGAGTCAGGGATACGCAGTATTTT.

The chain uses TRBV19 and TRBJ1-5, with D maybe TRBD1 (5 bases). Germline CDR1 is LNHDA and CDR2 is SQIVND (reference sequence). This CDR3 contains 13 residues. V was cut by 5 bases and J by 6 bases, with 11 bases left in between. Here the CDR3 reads CASSPGLGQPQHF. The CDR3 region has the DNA TGTGCCAGTAGTCCAGGGCTCGGTCAGCCCCAGCATTTT. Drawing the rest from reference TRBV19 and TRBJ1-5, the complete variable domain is DGGITQSPKYLFRKEGQNVTLSCEQNLNHDAMYWYRQDPGQGLRLIYYSQIVNDFQKGDIAEGYSVSREKKESFPLTVTSAQKNPTAFYLCASSPGLGQPQHFGDGTRLSIL.

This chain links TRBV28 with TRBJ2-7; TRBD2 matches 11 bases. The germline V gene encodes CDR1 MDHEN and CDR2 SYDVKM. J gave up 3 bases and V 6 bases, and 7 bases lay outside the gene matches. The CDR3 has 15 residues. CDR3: CASRPRLAGRYEQYF. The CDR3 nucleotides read TGTGCCAGCAGACCCCGACTAGCGGGGCGCTACGAGCAGTACTTC.

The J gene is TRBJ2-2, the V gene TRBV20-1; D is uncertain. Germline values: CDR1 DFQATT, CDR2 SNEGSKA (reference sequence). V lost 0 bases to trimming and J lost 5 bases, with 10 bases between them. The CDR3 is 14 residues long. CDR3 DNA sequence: TGCAGTGCTAGAGATCCCCAATGGACCGGGGAGCTGTTTTTT. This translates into CSARDPQWTGELFF.

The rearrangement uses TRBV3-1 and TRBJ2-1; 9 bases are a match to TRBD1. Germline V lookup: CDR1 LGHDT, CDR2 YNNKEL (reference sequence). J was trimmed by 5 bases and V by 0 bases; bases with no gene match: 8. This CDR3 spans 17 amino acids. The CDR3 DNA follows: TGTGCCAGCAGCCAAGATGGGACAGGGTTCGGGGACAATGAGCAGTTCTTC. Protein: CASSQDGTGFGDNEQFF.